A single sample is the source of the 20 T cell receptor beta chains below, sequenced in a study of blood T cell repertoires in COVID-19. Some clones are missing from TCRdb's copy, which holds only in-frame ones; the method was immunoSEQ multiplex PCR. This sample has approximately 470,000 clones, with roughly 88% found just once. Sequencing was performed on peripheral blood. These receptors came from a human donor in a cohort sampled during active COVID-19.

CDR3 DNA sequence: TGTGCCAGCGGCGGGGCGGTTCCAGGGGAGCTGTTTTTT. This sequence encodes CASGGAVPGELFF. The genes are TRBV6-5 and TRBJ2-2; D possibly corresponds to TRBD2 (6 bases). From germline, CDR1 is MNHEY and CDR2 SVGAGI. Trimming took off 8 bases at V and 8 bases at J, with 15 bases between the two ends. The CDR3 totals 13 residues.

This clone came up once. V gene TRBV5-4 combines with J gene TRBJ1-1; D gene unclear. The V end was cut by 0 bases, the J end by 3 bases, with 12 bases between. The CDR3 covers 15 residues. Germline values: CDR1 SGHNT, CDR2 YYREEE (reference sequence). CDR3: CASSLVGRRYTEAFF. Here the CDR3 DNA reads TGTGCCAGCAGCTTGGTAGGACGGAGGTACACTGAAGCTTTCTTT.

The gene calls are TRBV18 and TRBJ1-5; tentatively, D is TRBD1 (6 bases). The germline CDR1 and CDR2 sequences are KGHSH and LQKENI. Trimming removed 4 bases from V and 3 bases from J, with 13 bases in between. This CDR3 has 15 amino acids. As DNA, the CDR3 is TGTGCCAGCTCACGGGACACGGACCTCAATCAGCCCCAGCATTTT. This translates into CASSRDTDLNQPQHF.

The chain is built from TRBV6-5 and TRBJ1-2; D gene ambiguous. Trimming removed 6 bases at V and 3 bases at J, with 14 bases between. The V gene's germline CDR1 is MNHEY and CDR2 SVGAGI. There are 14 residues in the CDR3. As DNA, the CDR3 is TGTGCCAGCAGCGGAGTCGGGGTCTACTATGGCTACACCTTC. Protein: CASSGVGVYYGYTF.

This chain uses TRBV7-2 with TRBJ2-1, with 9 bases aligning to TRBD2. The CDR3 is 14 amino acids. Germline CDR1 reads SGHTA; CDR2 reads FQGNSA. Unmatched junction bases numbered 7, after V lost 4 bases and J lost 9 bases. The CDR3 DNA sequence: TGTGCCAGCAGCTCGGCGGGAGGGTTAGTTGAGCAGTTCTTC. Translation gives CASSSAGGLVEQFF.

CDR3 in amino acids: CASSSGTGVTHGYTF. The CDR3, as DNA: TGTGCCAGCAGCTCAGGGACAGGGGTTACCCATGGCTACACCTTC. The chain carries TRBV7-6 and TRBJ1-2, with TRBD1 matching 10 bases. V was pared by 4 bases and J by 6 bases, with 8 bases of the junction left unmatched. CDR1 and CDR2 (germline): SGHVS, FNYEAQ. This CDR3 region has 15 residues.

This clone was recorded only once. The CDR3, as DNA: TGTGCCAGCAGCTCAGACGGTCTCTTCAGGGGAGATACGCAGTATTTT. Translating it yields CASSSDGLFRGDTQYF. The genes are TRBV9 and TRBJ2-3, with a tentative D call TRBD1 (6 bases). V was trimmed by 4 bases and J by 5 bases, leaving 20 bases between them. This CDR3 has 16 residues. Germline lookup yields CDR1 SGDLS and CDR2 YYNGEE.

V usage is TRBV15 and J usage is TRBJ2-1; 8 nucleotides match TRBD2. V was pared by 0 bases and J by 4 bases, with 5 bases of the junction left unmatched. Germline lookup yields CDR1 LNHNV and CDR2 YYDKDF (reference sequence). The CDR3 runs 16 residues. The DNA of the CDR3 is TGTGCCACCAGCAGAGATGTCAGCGGGGGATACAATGAGCAGTTCTTC. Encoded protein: CATSRDVSGGYNEQFF.

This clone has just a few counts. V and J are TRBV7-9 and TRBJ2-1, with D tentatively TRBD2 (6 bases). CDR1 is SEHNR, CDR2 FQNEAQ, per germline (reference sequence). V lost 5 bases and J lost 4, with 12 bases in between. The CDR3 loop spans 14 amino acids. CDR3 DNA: TGTGCCAGCAGCGGCGGGAACAGTTACAATGAGCAGTTCTTC. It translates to CASSGGNSYNEQFF.

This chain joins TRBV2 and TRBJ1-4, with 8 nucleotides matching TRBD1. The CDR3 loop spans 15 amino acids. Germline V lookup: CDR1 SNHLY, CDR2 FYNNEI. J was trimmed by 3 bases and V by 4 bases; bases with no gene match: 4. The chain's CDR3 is CASSGQGAANEKLFF. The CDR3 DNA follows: TGTGCCAGCAGTGGGCAGGGGGCAGCTAATGAAAAACTGTTTTTT.

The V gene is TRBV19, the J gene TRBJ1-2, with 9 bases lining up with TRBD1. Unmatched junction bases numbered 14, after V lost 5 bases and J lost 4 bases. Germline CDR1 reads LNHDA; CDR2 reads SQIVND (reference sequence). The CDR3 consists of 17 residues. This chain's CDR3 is CASSGQGRTTFVYGYTF. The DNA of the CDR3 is TGTGCCAGTAGTGGACAGGGGCGTACAACGTTCGTCTATGGCTACACCTTC. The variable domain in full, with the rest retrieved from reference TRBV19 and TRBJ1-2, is DGGITQSPKYLFRKEGQNVTLSCEQNLNHDAMYWYRQDPGQGLRLIYYSQIVNDFQKGDIAEGYSVSREKKESFPLTVTSAQKNPTAFYLCASSGQGRTTFVYGYTFGSGTRLTVV.

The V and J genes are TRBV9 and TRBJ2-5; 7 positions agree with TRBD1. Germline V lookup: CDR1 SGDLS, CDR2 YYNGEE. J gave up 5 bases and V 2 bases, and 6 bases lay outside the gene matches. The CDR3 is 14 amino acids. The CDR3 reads CASSVGDSWETQYF. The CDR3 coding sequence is TGTGCCAGCAGCGTGGGGGACAGCTGGGAGACCCAGTACTTC.

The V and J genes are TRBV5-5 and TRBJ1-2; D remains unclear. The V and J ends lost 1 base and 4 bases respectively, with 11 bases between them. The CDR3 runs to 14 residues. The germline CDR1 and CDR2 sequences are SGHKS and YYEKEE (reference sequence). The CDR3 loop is CASSLSPEPYGYTF. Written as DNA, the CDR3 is TGTGCCAGCAGCTTGTCCCCTGAGCCCTATGGCTACACCTTC.

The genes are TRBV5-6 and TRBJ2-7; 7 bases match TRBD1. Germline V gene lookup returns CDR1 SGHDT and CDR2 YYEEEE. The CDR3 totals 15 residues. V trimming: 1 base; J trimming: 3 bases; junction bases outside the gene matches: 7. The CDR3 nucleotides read TGTGCCAGCAGCTTGTTAGGACAGGTGAGCTACGAGCAGTACTTC. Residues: CASSLLGQVSYEQYF.

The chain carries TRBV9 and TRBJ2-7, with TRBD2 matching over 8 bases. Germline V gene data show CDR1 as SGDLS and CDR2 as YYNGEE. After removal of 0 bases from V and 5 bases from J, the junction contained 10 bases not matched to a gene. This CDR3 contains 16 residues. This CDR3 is CASSVDPAGVSNEQYF. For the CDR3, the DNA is TGTGCCAGCAGCGTAGACCCAGCGGGAGTATCGAACGAGCAGTACTTC.

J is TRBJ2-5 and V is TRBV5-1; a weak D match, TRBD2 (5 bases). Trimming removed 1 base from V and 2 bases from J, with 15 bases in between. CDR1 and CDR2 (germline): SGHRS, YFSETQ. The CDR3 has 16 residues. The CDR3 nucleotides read TGCGCCAGCAGCTTGTCAGGACTTATCCGTCAAGAGACCCAGTACTTC. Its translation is CASSLSGLIRQETQYF.

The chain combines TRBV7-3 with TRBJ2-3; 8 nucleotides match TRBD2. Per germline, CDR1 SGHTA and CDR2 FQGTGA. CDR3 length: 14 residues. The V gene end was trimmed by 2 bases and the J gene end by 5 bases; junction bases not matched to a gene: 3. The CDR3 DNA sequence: TGTGCCAGCAGCTTAGCGGGAGGAAGAGATACGCAGTATTTT. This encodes CASSLAGGRDTQYF.

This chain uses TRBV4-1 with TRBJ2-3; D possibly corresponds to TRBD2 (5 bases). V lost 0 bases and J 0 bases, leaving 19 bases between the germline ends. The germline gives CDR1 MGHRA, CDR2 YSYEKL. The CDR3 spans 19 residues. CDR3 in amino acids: CASSQEVPAASSSTDTQYF. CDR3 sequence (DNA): TGCGCCAGCAGCCAAGAAGTCCCAGCGGCGTCAAGTAGCACAGATACGCAGTATTTT.

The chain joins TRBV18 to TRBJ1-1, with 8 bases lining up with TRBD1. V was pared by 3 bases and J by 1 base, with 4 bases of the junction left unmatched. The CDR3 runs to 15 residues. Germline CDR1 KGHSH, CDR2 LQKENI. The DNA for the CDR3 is TGTGCCAGCTCACCTCTGGACAGGGCGAACACTGAAGCTTTCTTT. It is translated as CASSPLDRANTEAFF.

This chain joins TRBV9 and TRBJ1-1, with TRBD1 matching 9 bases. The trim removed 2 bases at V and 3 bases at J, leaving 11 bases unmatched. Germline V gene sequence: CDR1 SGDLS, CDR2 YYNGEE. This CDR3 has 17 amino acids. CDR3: CASSVGGTGMADTEAFF. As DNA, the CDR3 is TGTGCCAGCAGCGTGGGGGGGACAGGGATGGCAGACACTGAAGCTTTCTTT.